This is a list of T cell receptor beta chains from one sample in a study of T-cell reconstitution after alpha-beta-depleted transplantation in children. One entry per CDR3 protein results from TCRdb running MiXCR on the PCR reads. The table has about 210,000 distinct CDR3 sequences, approximately 19% seen once. The sample here was PBMCs, mostly from graft donor cells, taken 360 days after TCRalphabeta/CD19-depleted stem cell transplant. The receptors come from a male patient aged 2-15 years who had a stem cell transplant for acute lymphoblastic leukemia, so the T cells may come from the graft donor. CDR3s include the opening cysteine and the closing phenylalanine or tryptophan. D genes are given only for firm matches. Size values are once, few and many counts, or a class for expanded clones, and some rows have none.

TRBJ2-1,.,TRBD1,TRBV5-1,TGCGCCAGCAGCTTGCAGGGGGCCACCTACAATGAGCAGTTCTTC,CASSLQGATYNEQFF
TRBJ1-2,few,TRBD1,TRBV11-2,TGTGCCAGCAGCCGACAGGGTGGCTATGGCTACACCTTC,CASSRQGGYGYTF
TRBJ1-5,few,.,TRBV20-1,TGCAGTGCTAGAGATGGTGTAAAGCCCCAGCATTTT,CSARDGVKPQHF
TRBJ2-2,.,TRBD2,TRBV5-1,TGCGCCAGCAGCGTACTAGCGGGGCGGACCGGGGAGCTGTTTTTT,CASSVLAGRTGELFF
TRBJ2-5,few,.,TRBV29-1,TGCAGCGTGGGGGGAGGGACAGGCGGTGGGGAGACCCAGTACTTC,CSVGGGTGGGETQYF
TRBJ2-7,few,.,TRBV15,TGTGCCACCAGCAGTTTTTCTGGATTGAAGCAGTACTTC,CATSSFSGLKQYF
TRBJ2-7,once,.,TRBV18,TGTGCCAGCTCACAAACAGGCTACGAGCAGTACTTC,CASSQTGYEQYF
TRBJ2-2,few,.,TRBV15,TGTGCCACCCGGAGAGGGGGCACCGGGGAGCTGTTTTTT,CATRRGGTGELFF
TRBJ2-3,few,.,TRBV7-9,TGTGCCAGCAGCTCCCGAACCGAAGATACGCAGTATTTT,CASSSRTEDTQYF
TRBJ2-5,.,.,TRBV2,TGTGCCTGCAGTTTGTCCCGGGGTCAGGGTCCAACCCAAGAGACCCAGTACTTC,CACSLSRGQGPTQETQYF
TRBJ2-5,.,TRBD1,TRBV12-3/TRBV12-4,TGTGCCAGCGGGACAGGTCCACAAGAGACCCAGTACTTC,CASGTGPQETQYF
TRBJ2-1,.,.,TRBV7-9,TGTGCCAGCACCTTAGACAGGCGCAATGAGCAGTTCTTC,CASTLDRRNEQFF
TRBJ2-5,many,.,TRBV9,TGTGCCAGCAGCGTAGGGGGTTTGGGAACCGAAGAGACCCAGTACTTC,CASSVGGLGTEETQYF
TRBJ2-1,few,TRBD1,TRBV20-1,TGCAGTGCTAGAGATGCCACAGGGGCTACCCCCTACAATGAGCAGTTCTTC,CSARDATGATPYNEQFF
TRBJ2-1,few,.,TRBV4-2,TGTGCCAGCAGCCAAGGGGCAGGGTACGATGAGCAGTTCTTC,CASSQGAGYDEQFF
TRBJ2-1,.,TRBD2,TRBV7-9,TGTGCCAGCAGCTCTAGCGGGGGCCAGGACAATGAGCAGTTCTTC,CASSSSGGQDNEQFF
TRBJ2-2,.,.,TRBV12-3/TRBV12-4,TGTGCCAGCAGTTTAAGGGGGGTTAAGGCCGGGGAGCTGTTTTTT,CASSLRGVKAGELFF
TRBJ2-6,.,.,TRBV5-4,TGTGCCAGCAGCTTGGGGGACGGGGCCAACGTCCTGACTTTC,CASSLGDGANVLTF
TRBJ1-5,once,.,TRBV7-2,TGTGCCAGCAGCTTAGATTGGAATCAGCCCCAGCATTTT,CASSLDWNQPQHF
TRBJ2-3,few,.,TRBV4-1,TGCGCCAGCAGCCAAGAGGGTGGGCTTGATGGCACAGATACGCAGTATTTT,CASSQEGGLDGTDTQYF
TRBJ1-1,.,.,TRBV6-1,TGTGCCAGCAACCTACAGGTTATGAACACTGAAGCTTTCTTT,CASNLQVMNTEAFF
TRBJ2-2,.,TRBD1,TRBV27,TGTGCCAGCAGTCCGTTACAGGGGGCAGGCACCGGGGAGCTGTTTTTT,CASSPLQGAGTGELFF
TRBJ2-2,.,.,TRBV5-1,TGCGCCAGCAGCTTGGGACTTGATGGCCGGTGGGCCGGGGAGCTGTTTTTT,CASSLGLDGRWAGELFF
TRBJ2-4,few,.,TRBV24-1,TGTGCCACCAGTGCGGCAGGGCGACTCTCCAAAAACATTCAGTACTTC,CATSAAGRLSKNIQYF
TRBJ2-6,.,.,TRBV5-1,TGCGCCAGCAGCCCCCGCAGGAGCCCCTTCTCTGGGGCCAACGTCCTGACTTTC,CASSPRRSPFSGANVLTF